Listed here is a single T cell receptor beta chain. The antigen is undetermined. This record belongs to a study of cytomegalovirus exposure and HLA in healthy donors. Germline CDR1 reads LGHNA; CDR2 reads YNFKEQ. The CDR3 is 16 amino acids. Trimming removed 1 base from V and 1 base from J, with 8 bases in between. Study results and caveats: A later analysis reportedly identified an Asian-associated ancestry cluster as carrying fewer N-insertions than the approximately 730-donor mean. A later analysis by the authors found several of the most significant clusters apparently linked to common viral pathogens. For most subjects, TCR beta sequences were reported to predict HLA-A and HLA-B alleles with accuracy.

Primers included in the PCR were 60 Vbeta and 13 Jbeta primers. Sequencing was performed with immunoSEQ multiplex PCR; in TCRdb, only in-frame clones are kept and a portion is missing. The table includes around 200,000 clones, 80% detected once. The sequenced sample consisted of PBMCs. This chain joins TRBV4-2 and TRBJ2-6, with no clear D. This clonotype originated in a boy between 10 and 17 years old in good health and CMV-seronegative. CDR3 residues: CASSQGPMSGANVLTF. CDR3 nucleotides: TGTGCCAGCAGCCAAGGTCCCATGTCTGGGGCCAACGTCCTGACTTTC.